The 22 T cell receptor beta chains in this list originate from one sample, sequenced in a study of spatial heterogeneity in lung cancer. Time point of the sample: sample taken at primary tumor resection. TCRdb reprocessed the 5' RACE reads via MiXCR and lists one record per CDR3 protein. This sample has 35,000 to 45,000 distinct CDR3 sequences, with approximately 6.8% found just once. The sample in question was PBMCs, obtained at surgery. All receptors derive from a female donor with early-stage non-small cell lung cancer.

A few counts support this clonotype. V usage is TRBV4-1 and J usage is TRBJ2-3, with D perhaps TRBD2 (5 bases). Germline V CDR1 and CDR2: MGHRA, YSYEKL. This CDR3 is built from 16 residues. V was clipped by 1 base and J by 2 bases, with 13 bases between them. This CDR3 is CASSQASGGLTDTQYF. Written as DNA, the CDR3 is TGCGCCAGCAGCCAAGCCAGCGGAGGCCTCACAGATACGCAGTATTTT.

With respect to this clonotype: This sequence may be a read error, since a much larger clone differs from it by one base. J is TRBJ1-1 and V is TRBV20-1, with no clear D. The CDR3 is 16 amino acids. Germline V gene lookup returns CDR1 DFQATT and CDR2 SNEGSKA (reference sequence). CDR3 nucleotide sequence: TGCAGTGCTAGCCCCCCGGGAGGGAGGGCAAACACTAAAGCTTTCTTT. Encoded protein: CSASPPGGRANTKAFF.

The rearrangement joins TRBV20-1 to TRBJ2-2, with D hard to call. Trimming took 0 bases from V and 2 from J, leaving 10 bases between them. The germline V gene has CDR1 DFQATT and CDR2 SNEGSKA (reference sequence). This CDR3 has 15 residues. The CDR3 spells CSAREGILNTGELFF. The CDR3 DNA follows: TGCAGTGCTAGAGAAGGGATTCTAAACACCGGGGAGCTGTTTTTT.

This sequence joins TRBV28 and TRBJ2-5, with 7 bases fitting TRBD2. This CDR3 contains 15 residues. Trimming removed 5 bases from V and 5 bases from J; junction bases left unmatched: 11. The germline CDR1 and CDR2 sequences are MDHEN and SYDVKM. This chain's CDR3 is CASSPRGAGTETQYF. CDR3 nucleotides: TGTGCCAGCAGTCCCCGGGGAGCGGGAACGGAGACCCAGTACTTC. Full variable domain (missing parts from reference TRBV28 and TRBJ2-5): DVKVTQSSRYLVKRTGEKVFLECVQDMDHENMFWYRQDPGLGLRLIYFSYDVKMKEKGDIPEGYSVSREKKERFSLILESASTNQTSMYLCASSPRGAGTETQYFGPGTRLLVL.

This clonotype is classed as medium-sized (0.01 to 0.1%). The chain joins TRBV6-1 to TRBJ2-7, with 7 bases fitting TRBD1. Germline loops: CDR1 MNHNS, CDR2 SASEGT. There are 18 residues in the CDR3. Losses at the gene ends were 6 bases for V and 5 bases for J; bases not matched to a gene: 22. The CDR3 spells CASRAYDIGPGQRNEQYF. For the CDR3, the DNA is TGTGCCAGCAGGGCTTATGATATAGGCCCGGGACAGAGGAACGAGCAGTACTTC.

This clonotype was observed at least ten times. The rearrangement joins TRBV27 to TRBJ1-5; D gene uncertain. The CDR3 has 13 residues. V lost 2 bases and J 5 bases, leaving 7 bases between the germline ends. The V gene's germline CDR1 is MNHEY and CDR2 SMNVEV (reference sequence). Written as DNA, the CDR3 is TGTGCCAGCAGTTTAGGGTCCCATCAGCCCCAGCATTTT. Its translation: CASSLGSHQPQHF.

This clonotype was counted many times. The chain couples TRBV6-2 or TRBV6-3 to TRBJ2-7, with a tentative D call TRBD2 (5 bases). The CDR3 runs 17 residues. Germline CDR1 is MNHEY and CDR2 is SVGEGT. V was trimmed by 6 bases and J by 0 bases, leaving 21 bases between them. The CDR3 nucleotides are TGTGCCAGCAGCAGAGAGGGATTCCGAGATACCTCCTACGAGCAGTACTTC. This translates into CASSREGFRDTSYEQYF.

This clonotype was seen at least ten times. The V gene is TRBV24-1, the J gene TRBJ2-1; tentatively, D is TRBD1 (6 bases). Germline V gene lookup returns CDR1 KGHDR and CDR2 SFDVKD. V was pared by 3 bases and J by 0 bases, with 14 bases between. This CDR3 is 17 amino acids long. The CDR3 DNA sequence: TGTGCCACCAGTGATCCTGCCCAGGGGAGCTCCTACAATGAGCAGTTCTTC. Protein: CATSDPAQGSSYNEQFF.

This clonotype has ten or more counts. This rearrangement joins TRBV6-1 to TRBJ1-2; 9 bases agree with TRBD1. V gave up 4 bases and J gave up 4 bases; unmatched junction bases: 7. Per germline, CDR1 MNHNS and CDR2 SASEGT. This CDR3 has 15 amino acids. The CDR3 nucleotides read TGTGCCAGCAGTGCCGACAGGGGGTATAGCTATGGCTACACCTTC. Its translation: CASSADRGYSYGYTF.

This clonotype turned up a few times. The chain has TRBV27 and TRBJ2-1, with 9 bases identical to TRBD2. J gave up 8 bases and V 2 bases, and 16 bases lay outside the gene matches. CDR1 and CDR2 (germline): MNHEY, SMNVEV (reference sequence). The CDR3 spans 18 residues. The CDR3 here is CASSLILNPGLARYEQFF. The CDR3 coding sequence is TGTGCCAGCAGTTTAATTCTAAATCCGGGACTAGCACGCTATGAGCAGTTCTTC.

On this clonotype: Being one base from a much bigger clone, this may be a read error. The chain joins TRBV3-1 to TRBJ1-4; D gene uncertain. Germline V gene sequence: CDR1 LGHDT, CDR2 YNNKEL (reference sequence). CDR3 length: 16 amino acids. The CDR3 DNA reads TGTGCCAGCAGCCACCTGGTCCTTGCAACTAATGAAAAACTGATTTTT. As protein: CASSHLVLATNEKLIF.

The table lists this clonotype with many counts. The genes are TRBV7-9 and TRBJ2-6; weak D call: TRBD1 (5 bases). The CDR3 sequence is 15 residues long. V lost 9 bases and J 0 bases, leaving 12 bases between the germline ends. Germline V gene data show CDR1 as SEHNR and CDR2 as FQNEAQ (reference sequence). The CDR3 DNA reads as TGTGCCAGTTCGGACACTACCTCTGGGGCCAACGTCCTGACTTTC. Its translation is CASSDTTSGANVLTF. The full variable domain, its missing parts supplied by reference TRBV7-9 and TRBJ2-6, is DTGVSQNPRHKITKRGQNVTFRCDPISEHNRLYWYRQTLGQGPEFLTYFQNEAQLEKSRLLSDRFSAERPKGSFSTLEIQRTEQGDSAMYLCASSDTTSGANVLTFGAGSRLTVL.

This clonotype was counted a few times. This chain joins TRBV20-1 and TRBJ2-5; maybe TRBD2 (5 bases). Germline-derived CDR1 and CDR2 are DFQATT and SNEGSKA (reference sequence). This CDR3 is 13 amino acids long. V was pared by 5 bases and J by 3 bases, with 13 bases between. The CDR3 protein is CSASRTYKETQYF. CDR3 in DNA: TGCAGTGCTTCACGGACTTATAAAGAGACCCAGTACTTC.

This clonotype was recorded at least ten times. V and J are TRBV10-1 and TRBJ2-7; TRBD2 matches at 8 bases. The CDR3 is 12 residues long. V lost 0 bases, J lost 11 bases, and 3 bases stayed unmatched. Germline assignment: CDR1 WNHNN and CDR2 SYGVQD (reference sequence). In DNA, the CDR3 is TGCGCCAGCAGTGAGTCTAGCGGGATAAAGTACTTC. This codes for CASSESSGIKYF.

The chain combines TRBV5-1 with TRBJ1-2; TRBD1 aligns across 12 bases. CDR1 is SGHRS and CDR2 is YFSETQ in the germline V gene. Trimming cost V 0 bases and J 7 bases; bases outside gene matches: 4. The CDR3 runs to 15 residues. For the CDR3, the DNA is TGCGCCAGCAGCTTGGAGGGACAGGGGGCCGGTGGCTACACCTTC. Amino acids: CASSLEGQGAGGYTF.

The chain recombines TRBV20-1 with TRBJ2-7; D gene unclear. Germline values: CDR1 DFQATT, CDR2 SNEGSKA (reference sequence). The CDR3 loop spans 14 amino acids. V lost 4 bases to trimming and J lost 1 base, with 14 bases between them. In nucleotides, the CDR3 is TGCAGTGCTATCGGTTATCCAAATTCCTACGAGCAGTACTTC. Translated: CSAIGYPNSYEQYF.

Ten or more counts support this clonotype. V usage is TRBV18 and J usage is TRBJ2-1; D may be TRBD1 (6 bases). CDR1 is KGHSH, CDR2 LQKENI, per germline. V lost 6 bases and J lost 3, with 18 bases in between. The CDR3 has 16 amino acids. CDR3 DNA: TGTGCCAGCTCGCTGCGGCGACAGGTGAGCTACAATGAGCAGTTCTTC. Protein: CASSLRRQVSYNEQFF.

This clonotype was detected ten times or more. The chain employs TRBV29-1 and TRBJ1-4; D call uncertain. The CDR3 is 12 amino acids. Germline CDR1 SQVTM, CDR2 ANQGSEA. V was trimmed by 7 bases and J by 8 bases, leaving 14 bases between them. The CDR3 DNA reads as TGCAGCGGAGGCAGCCCGGGGGAAAAACTGTTTTTT. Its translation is CSGGSPGEKLFF.

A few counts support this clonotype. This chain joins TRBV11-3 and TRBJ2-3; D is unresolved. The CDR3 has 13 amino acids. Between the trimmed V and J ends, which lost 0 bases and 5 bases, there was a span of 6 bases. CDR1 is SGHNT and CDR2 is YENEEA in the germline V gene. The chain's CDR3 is CASSLDRQDTQYF. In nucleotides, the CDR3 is TGTGCCAGCAGCTTAGATCGGCAAGATACGCAGTATTTT.

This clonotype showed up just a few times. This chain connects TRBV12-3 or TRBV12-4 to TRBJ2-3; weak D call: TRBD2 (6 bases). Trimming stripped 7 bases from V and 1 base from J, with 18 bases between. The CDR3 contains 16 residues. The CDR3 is CASIPGRGRGTDTQYF. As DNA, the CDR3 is TGTGCCAGCATACCTGGGCGGGGCCGGGGCACAGATACGCAGTATTTT.

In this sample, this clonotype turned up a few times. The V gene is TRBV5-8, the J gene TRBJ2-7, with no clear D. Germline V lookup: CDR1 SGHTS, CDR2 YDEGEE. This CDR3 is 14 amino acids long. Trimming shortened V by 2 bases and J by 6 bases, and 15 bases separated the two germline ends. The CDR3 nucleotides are TGTGCCAGCAGCTTTAGAGGCCCCGGCATCGAGCAGTACTTC. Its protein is CASSFRGPGIEQYF.

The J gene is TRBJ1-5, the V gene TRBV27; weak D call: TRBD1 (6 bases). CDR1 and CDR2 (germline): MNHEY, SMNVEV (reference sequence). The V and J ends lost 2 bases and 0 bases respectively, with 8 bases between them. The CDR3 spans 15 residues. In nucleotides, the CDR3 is TGTGCCAGCAGTTTAACAGGGTCTAGCAATCAGCCCCAGCATTTT. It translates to CASSLTGSSNQPQHF.